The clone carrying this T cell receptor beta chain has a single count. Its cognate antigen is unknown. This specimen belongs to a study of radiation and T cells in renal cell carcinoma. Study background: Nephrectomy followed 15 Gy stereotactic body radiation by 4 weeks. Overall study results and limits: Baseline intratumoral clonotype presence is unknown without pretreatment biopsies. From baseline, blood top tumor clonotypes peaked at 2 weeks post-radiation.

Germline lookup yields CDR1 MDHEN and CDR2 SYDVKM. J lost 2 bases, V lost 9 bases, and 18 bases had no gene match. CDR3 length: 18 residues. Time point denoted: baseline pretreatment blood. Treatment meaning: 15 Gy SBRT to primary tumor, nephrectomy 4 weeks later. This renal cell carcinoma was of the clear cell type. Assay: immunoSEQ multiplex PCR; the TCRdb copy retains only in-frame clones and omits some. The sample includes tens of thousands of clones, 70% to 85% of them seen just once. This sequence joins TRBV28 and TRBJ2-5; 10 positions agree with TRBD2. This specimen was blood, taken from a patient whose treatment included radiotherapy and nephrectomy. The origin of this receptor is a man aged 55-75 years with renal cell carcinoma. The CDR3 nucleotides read TGTGCCAGTAGCGGGACTAGCGCCAGCTACTTACCTCAAGAGACCCAGTACTTC. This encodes CASSGTSASYLPQETQYF.